The clone carrying this TCR beta chain was seen many times. Its antigen is unknown. V was pared by 2 bases and J by 0 bases, with 4 bases between. The CDR3 has 13 amino acids. The V gene's germline CDR1 is MNHEY and CDR2 SVGEGT. The unsorted libraries had their origin in 2 million PBMCs stored at -80 C. These data come from a study of neurological immune-mediated disorders. General study results and limits: The study found no CDR3 amino acid sequences shared by expanded clones across subjects, suggesting private repertoires in all groups.

The cDNA was produced through 5'RACE with 10-nucleotide random UMIs. TCRdb analysed the 5' RACE reads with MiXCR anew, one entry per CDR3 protein. The sample gives under 80,000 distinct CDR3 sequences, around 9.9% of which show up once; 1.7% is in the top ten. The chain is built from TRBV6-2 or TRBV6-3 and TRBJ1-1; no definite D call. This sequence originates from a man between 50 and 59 years old in good health. The sample taken for sequencing was PBMCs. The DNA of the CDR3 is TGTGCCAGCAGTTACAACTTGAACACTGAAGCTTTCTTT. It codes for CASSYNLNTEAFF.